In this sample, the clone carrying this T cell receptor (beta chain) turned up a few times. Antigen: not known. This entry belongs to a study of T cells in Graves' hyperthyroidism and ophthalmopathy. The study, taken as a whole, reports: Blood also carried most thyroid clonotypes expanded above 0.001.

Trimming removed 3 bases from V and 1 base from J, with 13 bases in between. Germline V gene data show CDR1 as LNHDA and CDR2 as SQIVND (reference sequence). The CDR3 spans 17 residues. Uncontrolled infection, other autoimmune disease, pregnancy and lactation each barred patients from inclusion. Based on clinical symptoms, serum thyroxine and TRAb, thyroid ultrasound and orbital computed tomography, diagnoses were reached. PBMCs were obtained from over 8.5 ml fresh peripheral blood. The source material, RNA transcripts, was used to amplify TCR beta CDR3 regions. A first-round RT-PCR of the TCR CDR3 used the HTBI primer set. TCRdb called the multiplex PCR reads again in MiXCR, with one record for every CDR3 protein. The data hold 690,000 or so distinct CDR3 sequences, with around 20% observed a single time.

The chain carries TRBV19 and TRBJ2-6, with a weak D call TRBD1 (5 bases). Input material: blood. The clonotype comes from a woman aged 45-59 years with Graves' hyperthyroidism that later progressed to Graves' ophthalmopathy. This CDR3 is CASSIRFDRSGANVLTF. CDR3 coding DNA: TGTGCCAGTAGTATCCGTTTCGACAGATCTGGGGCCAACGTCCTGACTTTC.